The entry below gives a single T cell receptor (beta chain) sequence along with its context. The antigen remains unidentified. Primers included in the PCR were 60 Vbeta and 13 Jbeta primers. The table came from immunoSEQ multiplex PCR; TCRdb's copy has only in-frame clones and leaves some out. The sample includes 65,000 to 90,000 clones, 60% to 85% of them seen just once. The CDR3 totals 14 residues. CDR1 and CDR2 (germline): SGHTA, FQGNSA. The J segment lost 4 bases and the V segment lost 7 bases, leaving 6 bases of the junction unmatched. This record comes from a study of cytomegalovirus exposure and HLA in healthy donors. About the study: Drawn from HLA-typed donors, 80 million to 100 million unique TCRs were held in an early data release. Points from the study as a whole: The study designated 150 to 200 TCR beta chains cytomegalovirus-associated. Accurate prediction of HLA-A and HLA-B alleles (for most subjects) was reportedly achieved from TCR beta sequences. Presence/absence analyses assumed roughly uniform sequencing depth across donors.

Sequencing was done on a sample of PBMCs. The TCR originated in an older man in good health and CMV-seronegative. The chain links TRBV7-2 to TRBJ2-1; TRBD1 matches at 8 bases. DNA of the CDR3: TGTGCCAGCATCCCGGACAGGGAATACAATGAGCAGTTCTTC. Residues: CASIPDREYNEQFF.